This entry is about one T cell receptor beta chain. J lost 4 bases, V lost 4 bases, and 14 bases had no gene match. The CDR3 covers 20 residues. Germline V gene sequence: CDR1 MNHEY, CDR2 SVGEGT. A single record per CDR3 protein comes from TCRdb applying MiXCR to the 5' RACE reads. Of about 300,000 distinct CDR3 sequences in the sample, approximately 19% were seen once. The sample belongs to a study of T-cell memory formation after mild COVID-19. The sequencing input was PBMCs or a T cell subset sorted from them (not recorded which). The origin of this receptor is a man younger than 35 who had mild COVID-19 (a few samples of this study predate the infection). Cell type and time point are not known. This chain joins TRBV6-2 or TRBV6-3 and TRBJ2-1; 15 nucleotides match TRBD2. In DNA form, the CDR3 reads TGTGCCAGCAGTTTCCCCGGGACTAGCGGGGGGACTCAGCGTTACAATGAGCAGTTCTTC. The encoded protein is CASSFPGTSGGTQRYNEQFF.